Listed here is a single T cell receptor (beta chain). The PCR contained 60 Vbeta and 13 Jbeta primers. Libraries were prepared by immunoSEQ multiplex PCR; TCRdb keeps only in-frame clonotypes and omits some of them. The table records 75,000 to 95,000 clones, under 80% of them present only once. The CDR3 loop spans 14 amino acids. CDR1 is MNHNY, CDR2 SVGAGI, per germline (reference sequence). V shed 8 bases and J 10 bases; nucleotides not matched to a gene: 10. This entry comes from a study of cytomegalovirus exposure and HLA in healthy donors. The chain carries TRBV6-6 and TRBJ1-4, with TRBD1 matching over 10 bases. This clonotype was obtained from a woman between 25 and 40 years old in good health and CMV-seronegative. The source material was PBMCs. For the CDR3, the DNA is TGTGCCAGCGGGTCCCCGGGACAGGGGCCAAAACTGTTTTTT. Protein product: CASGSPGQGPKLFF.